The 10 T cell receptor beta chains given below trace back to one sample, sequenced in a study of cytomegalovirus exposure and HLA in healthy donors. The PCR employed 60 Vbeta primers together with 13 Jbeta primers. The protocol was immunoSEQ multiplex PCR, while the TCRdb copy is restricted to in-frame clones and leaves out a portion. Of roughly 78,000 clones in the sample, around 58% were seen once. Sequences were obtained from PBMCs. The receptors stem from a man aged 30 to 45 in good health and CMV-seropositive.

The rearrangement uses TRBV7-2 and TRBJ2-7; 8 bases are a match to TRBD2. The CDR3 consists of 13 residues. V dropped 8 bases and J dropped 2; count of bases not matched to a gene: 5. Germline CDR1 SGHTA, CDR2 FQGNSA. The CDR3 DNA is TGTGCCAGCGCGTCGGGGGGGCCCTACGAGCAGTACTTC. This sequence encodes CASASGGPYEQYF.

The chain employs TRBV7-9 and TRBJ2-1; D remains ambiguous. The CDR3 length is 14 residues. The V and J ends lost 6 bases and 0 bases respectively, with 9 bases between them. CDR1 and CDR2 (germline): SEHNR, FQNEAQ (reference sequence). The CDR3 region has the DNA TGTGCCAGCAGAGATGTGAGCTCCTACAATGAGCAGTTCTTC. Amino acids: CASRDVSSYNEQFF.

V and J are TRBV28 and TRBJ1-5; TRBD1 matches 11 bases. Looked up from germline, CDR1 is MDHEN and CDR2 is SYDVKM. The CDR3 is made up of 16 amino acids. V shed 4 bases, J shed 0 bases, and the junction held 2 bases outside the gene matches. The CDR3 sequence: CASSSGQGDSNQPQHF. The CDR3 nucleotides read TGTGCCAGCAGTTCGGGACAGGGGGATAGCAATCAGCCCCAGCATTTT.

This clone was observed a handful of times. The gene calls are TRBV29-1 and TRBJ2-3; 9 nucleotides match TRBD1. V lost 6 bases to trimming and J lost 1 base; unmatched junction nucleotides: 2. CDR3 length equals 13 residues. Germline V CDR1 and CDR2: SQVTM, ANQGSEA. Written as DNA, the CDR3 is TGCAGCGTGGGACAGGGCGGCACAGATACGCAGTATTTT. Its translation: CSVGQGGTDTQYF.

The V and J genes are TRBV11-3 and TRBJ1-1; D is perhaps TRBD1 (6 bases). The germline CDR1 and CDR2 sequences are SGHNT and YENEEA. Trimming took 5 bases from V and 6 from J, leaving 16 bases between them. The CDR3 runs to 14 residues. The CDR3 bases are TGTGCCAGCAGCGGACGCCGACAGGCCCCTGAAGCTTTCTTT. The encoded protein is CASSGRRQAPEAFF.

This clone was seen only once. The rearrangement uses TRBV5-1 and TRBJ1-3; TRBD1 matches at 8 bases. The V and J ends lost 5 bases and 4 bases, in that order; junction bases with no gene match: 5. The length of the CDR3 is 14 residues. CDR1 is SGHRS and CDR2 is YFSETQ in the germline V gene. CDR3 in amino acids: CASRPTGVGNTIYF. CDR3 nucleotide sequence: TGCGCCAGCAGACCGACAGGGGTAGGAAACACCATATATTTT.

The chain uses TRBV18 and TRBJ2-7, with D possibly matching TRBD2 (8 bases). Germline CDR1 is KGHSH and CDR2 is LQKENI. The V end lost 6 bases, the J end lost 0 bases, and 21 bases lay between the germline ends. The CDR3 length is 17 residues. CDR3 amino acids: CASSAGTRRGLSYEQYF. The CDR3 nucleotides read TGTGCCAGCTCGGCCGGGACTAGAAGGGGGCTCTCCTACGAGCAGTACTTC.

The chain links TRBV6-5 to TRBJ2-3, with D possibly matching TRBD2 (5 bases). Germline V CDR1 and CDR2: MNHEY, SVGAGI. This CDR3 comprises 11 residues. Trimming shortened V by 8 bases and J by 10 bases, and 13 bases separated the two germline ends. CDR3 sequence reads: CASSSDGAQYF. DNA for the CDR3: TGTGCCAGCTCGAGTGACGGGGCGCAGTATTTT.

This sequence joins TRBV11-2 and TRBJ2-7; unclear D gene. The V end was cut by 0 bases, the J end by 1 base, with 10 bases between. CDR3 size: 15 residues. CDR1 is SGHAT and CDR2 is FQNNGV in the germline V gene. The CDR3 bases are TGTGCCAGCAGCTTAGAGTTCGTCAGGTCCTACGAGCAGTACTTC. Amino acid sequence: CASSLEFVRSYEQYF.

The rearrangement links TRBV15 to TRBJ2-7; tentatively, D is TRBD2 (5 bases). The CDR3 is 14 amino acids. The germline V and J ends were trimmed by 1 base and 3 bases, with 10 bases remaining between them. CDR1 and CDR2 (germline): LNHNV, YYDKDF (reference sequence). The CDR3 is CATSRVEAVYEQYF. In DNA, the CDR3 is TGTGCCACCAGCAGAGTCGAAGCGGTCTACGAGCAGTACTTC.